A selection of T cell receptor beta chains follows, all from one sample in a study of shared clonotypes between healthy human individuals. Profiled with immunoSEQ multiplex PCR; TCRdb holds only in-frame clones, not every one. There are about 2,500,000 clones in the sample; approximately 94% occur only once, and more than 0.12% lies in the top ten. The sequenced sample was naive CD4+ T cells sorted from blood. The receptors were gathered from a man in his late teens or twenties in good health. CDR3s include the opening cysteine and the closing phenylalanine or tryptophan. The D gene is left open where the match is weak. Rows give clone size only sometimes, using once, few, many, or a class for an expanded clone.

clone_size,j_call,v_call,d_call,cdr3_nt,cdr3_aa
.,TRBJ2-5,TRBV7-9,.,TGTGCCAGCAGCCCACCGGGACCAGGAGAGACCCAGTACTTC,CASSPPGPGETQYF
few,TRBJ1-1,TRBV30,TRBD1,TGTGCCTGGAACCAGGGGGCCACTGAAGCTTTCTTT,CAWNQGATEAFF
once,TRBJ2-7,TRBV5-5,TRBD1,TGTGCCAGCAGCCTGACAGGGGGGGCCTACGAGCAGTACTTC,CASSLTGGAYEQYF
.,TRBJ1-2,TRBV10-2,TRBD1,TGCGCCAGCAGTAAGGGACAGGGCTACGACTATGGCTACACCTTC,CASSKGQGYDYGYTF
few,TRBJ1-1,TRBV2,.,TGTGCCAGCATTCGGGCGGCGGCGGGCACTGAAGCTTTCTTT,CASIRAAAGTEAFF
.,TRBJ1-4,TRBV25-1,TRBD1,TGTGCCAGCAGTGAATCTCGACAGGGGGCTGGGGAAAAACTGTTTTTT,CASSESRQGAGEKLFF
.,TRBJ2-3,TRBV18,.,TGTGCCAGCTCACCACTAACGAGCACAGATACGCAGTATTTT,CASSPLTSTDTQYF
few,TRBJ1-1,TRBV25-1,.,TGTGCCAGCAGTTCAGACCGGGGAACTGAAGCTTTCTTT,CASSSDRGTEAFF
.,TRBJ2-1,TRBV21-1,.,TGTGCCAGCACCCGGAGTTCACCCTACAATGAGCAGTTCTTC,CASTRSSPYNEQFF
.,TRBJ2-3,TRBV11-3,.,TGTGCCAGCAGCTTAGGTCGAGGCCCAGATACGCAGTATTTT,CASSLGRGPDTQYF
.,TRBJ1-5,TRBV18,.,TGTGCCAGCTCACCCAGCAACAATCAGCCCCAGCATTTT,CASSPSNNQPQHF
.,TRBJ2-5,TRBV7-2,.,TGTGCCAGCAGCTTAGTTGGGGGGAATCAAGAGACCCAGTACTTC,CASSLVGGNQETQYF
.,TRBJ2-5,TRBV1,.,TGCACCAGCAGCCAAGAAACTAGCGGGGGTGAGACCCAGTACTTC,CTSSQETSGGETQYF
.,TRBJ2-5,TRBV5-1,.,TGCGCCAGCGGTCGGGCAGGGGCGTGGGAGACCCAGTACTTC,CASGRAGAWETQYF
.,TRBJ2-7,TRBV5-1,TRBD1,TGCGCCAGCAGCTCTGGCGGGACAGGGTCCTCCTACGAGCAGTACTTC,CASSSGGTGSSYEQYF
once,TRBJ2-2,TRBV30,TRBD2,TGTGCCTGGACCCTAGGTACTAGCGGGCGTTACACCGGGGAGCTGTTTTTT,CAWTLGTSGRYTGELFF
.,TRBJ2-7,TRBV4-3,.,TGCGCCAGCAGCCGCCCCAGAGGGAGCTACGAGCAGTACTTC,CASSRPRGSYEQYF
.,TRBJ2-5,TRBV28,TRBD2,TGTGCCAGCAGTTCCCTAGCGGGGGGTGGGGAGACCCAGTACTTC,CASSSLAGGGETQYF
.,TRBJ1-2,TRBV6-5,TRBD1,TGTGCCAGCAGTCGGACAGGGGGGTATGGCTACACCTTC,CASSRTGGYGYTF
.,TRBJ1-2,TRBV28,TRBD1,TGTGCCAGCAGCCGGACAGGACCTAACTATGGCTACACCTTC,CASSRTGPNYGYTF
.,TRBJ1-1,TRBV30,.,TGTGCCTGGAGTGACCTATTCGAAGCTTTCTTT,CAWSDLFEAFF
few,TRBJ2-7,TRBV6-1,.,TGTGCCAGCAGTTCCCAGGACAGCTCCTACGAGCAGTACTTC,CASSSQDSSYEQYF
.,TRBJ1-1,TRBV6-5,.,TGTGCCAGCAGGGGGCCTCAGGGGGAAGCTTTCTTT,CASRGPQGEAFF
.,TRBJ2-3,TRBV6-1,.,TGTGCCAGCAGTGAAGTTCGGGGGACGATCCCAGATACGCAGTATTTT,CASSEVRGTIPDTQYF
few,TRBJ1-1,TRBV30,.,TGTGCCTGGAGATCAGGGGTCACTGAAGCTTTCTTT,CAWRSGVTEAFF
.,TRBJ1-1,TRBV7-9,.,TGTGCCAGCAGCTTAGGTCGGGAGTGGAACACTGAAGCTTTCTTT,CASSLGREWNTEAFF
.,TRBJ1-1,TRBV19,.,TGTGCCAGTAGCCTTGACTTAACCCAGGGGAACACTGAAGCTTTCTTT,CASSLDLTQGNTEAFF
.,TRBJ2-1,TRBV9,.,TGTGCCAGCAGCGTTAGCTACAATGAGCAGTTCTTC,CASSVSYNEQFF
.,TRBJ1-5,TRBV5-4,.,TGTGCCAGCAGCTTGGGGGTGGGGCCCCAGCATTTT,CASSLGVGPQHF
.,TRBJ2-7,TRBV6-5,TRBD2,TGTGCCAGCAGTGGCTCGCGGGAGGGTTCCTACGAGCAGTACTTC,CASSGSREGSYEQYF
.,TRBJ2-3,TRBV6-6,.,TGTGCCAGCAGACAGGTCACAGATACGCAGTATTTT,CASRQVTDTQYF
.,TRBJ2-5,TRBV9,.,TGTGCCAGCAGCGTAGATACGGCCCCACGGGAGACCCAGTACTTC,CASSVDTAPRETQYF
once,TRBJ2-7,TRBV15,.,TGTGCCACCAGCAGAGAGCTTTCCTACGAGCAGTACTTC,CATSRELSYEQYF
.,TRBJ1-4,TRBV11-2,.,TGTGCCAGCAGCCCCGGGACCCGGAATGAAAAACTGTTTTTT,CASSPGTRNEKLFF
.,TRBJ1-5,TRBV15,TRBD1,TGTGCCACCAGCCTAGGGGGCAGTAGTCAGCCCCAGCATTTT,CATSLGGSSQPQHF
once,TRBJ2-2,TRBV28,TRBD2,TGTGCCAGCAGTACGGGGGGGCTGGACACCGGGGAGCTGTTTTTT,CASSTGGLDTGELFF
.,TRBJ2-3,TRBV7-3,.,TGTGCCAGCAGCCCTAGACTAGTAACAGATACGCAGTATTTT,CASSPRLVTDTQYF
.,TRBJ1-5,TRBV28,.,TGTGCCAGCAGCCAGCATCCGGGACCGGGGGTCAGGGGCGATAGCAATCAGCCCCAGCATTTT,CASSQHPGPGVRGDSNQPQHF
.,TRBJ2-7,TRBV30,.,TGTGCCTGGAGATCTAAGGGGGAGCAGTACTTC,CAWRSKGEQYF
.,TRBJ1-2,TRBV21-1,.,TGTGCCAGCAGCAAAAGGGGGGAATGGGGCTACACCTTC,CASSKRGEWGYTF
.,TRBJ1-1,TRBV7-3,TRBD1,TGTGCCAGCAGCAAGTCCGACAGGGTGGCTGAAGCTTTCTTT,CASSKSDRVAEAFF
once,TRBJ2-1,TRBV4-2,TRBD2,TGTGCCAGCAGCAGGGGAGCGGGGGGGCCGAGCTCCTACAATGAGCAGTTCTTC,CASSRGAGGPSSYNEQFF
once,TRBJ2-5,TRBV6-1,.,TGTGCCAGCAGTGAACTCGACGGGCGGACAGAGACCCAGTACTTC,CASSELDGRTETQYF
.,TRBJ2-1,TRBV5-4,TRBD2,TGTGCCAGCAGCTTGATCAGCGGGGGGAACAATGAGCAGTTCTTC,CASSLISGGNNEQFF
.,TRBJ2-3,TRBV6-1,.,TGTGCCAGCAGTAGCCAGGGTCTCGCAGATACGCAGTATTTT,CASSSQGLADTQYF
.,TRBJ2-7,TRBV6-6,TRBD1,TGTGCCAGCAGCCAGGGGGCAAGTTACGAGCAGTACTTC,CASSQGASYEQYF
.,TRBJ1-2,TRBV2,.,TGTGCCAGCAGTGACATGGCTTACTATGGCTACACCTTC,CASSDMAYYGYTF
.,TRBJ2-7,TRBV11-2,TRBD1,TGTGCCAGCAGCCGGGACAGGGTGGGCGAGCAGTACTTC,CASSRDRVGEQYF
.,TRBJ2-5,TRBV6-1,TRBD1,TGTGCCAGCAGGACCGGGACAGTACAAGAGACCCAGTACTTC,CASRTGTVQETQYF
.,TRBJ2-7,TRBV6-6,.,TGTGCCAGCAGTTACTCGTCGACTGTGGGTGAGCAGTACTTC,CASSYSSTVGEQYF
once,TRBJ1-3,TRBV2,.,TGTGCCAGCAGTGAAGCAGGGGGCTCTGGAAACACCATATATTTT,CASSEAGGSGNTIYF
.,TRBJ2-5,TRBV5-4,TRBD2,TGTGCCAGCAGCTTTGGACTAGCGGACCAGGAGACCCAGTACTTC,CASSFGLADQETQYF
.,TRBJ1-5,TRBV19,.,TGTGCCAGTAGTATAGCCCAGGGAGCAGTATTCAGCAATCAGCCCCAGCATTTT,CASSIAQGAVFSNQPQHF
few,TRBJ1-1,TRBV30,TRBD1,TGTGCCTGGAGTCAACAGGCGGGACAGAAGAACACTGAAGCTTTCTTT,CAWSQQAGQKNTEAFF
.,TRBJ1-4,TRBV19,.,TGTGCCAGTGCAGGGACCATTAATGAAAAACTGTTTTTT,CASAGTINEKLFF